Each of the 18 T cell receptor beta chains below was sequenced from the same sample in a study of cytomegalovirus exposure and HLA in healthy donors. Both 60 Vbeta primers and 13 Jbeta primers went into the PCR. Measured with immunoSEQ multiplex PCR; TCRdb has only the in-frame clones, and not every one. Here the sample spans roughly 160,000 clones, around 85% being singletons. Specimen: PBMCs. These receptors were taken from a woman aged 25 to 45 in good health and CMV-seronegative.

This chain links TRBV9 with TRBJ2-3; TRBD2 is a possible D gene (5 bases). Germline lookup yields CDR1 SGDLS and CDR2 YYNGEE. CDR3 length: 15 residues. V lost 0 bases and J lost 3, with 11 bases in between. As DNA, the CDR3 is TGTGCCAGCAGCGTAGGAAGCGGCAATACAGATACGCAGTATTTT. This codes for CASSVGSGNTDTQYF.

The gene calls are TRBV6-5 and TRBJ1-2; possible D gene TRBD1, 5 bases. The CDR3 sequence is 15 residues long. V was pared by 5 bases and J by 3 bases, with 16 bases between. Germline V CDR1 and CDR2: MNHEY, SVGAGI. The CDR3 DNA sequence: TGTGCCAGCAGTGGATTTGGGGGAGGGGACTATGGCTACACCTTC. It codes for CASSGFGGGDYGYTF.

This chain links TRBV19 with TRBJ1-2; no clear D gene. V lost 3 bases and J lost 4, with 21 bases in between. Germline CDR1 reads LNHDA; CDR2 reads SQIVND (reference sequence). CDR3 length equals 17 residues. CDR3 residues: CASSITQAQGGSYGYTF. Here the CDR3 DNA reads TGTGCCAGTAGTATCACTCAGGCCCAAGGAGGGAGCTATGGCTACACCTTC.

This clone was recorded once. DNA of the CDR3: TGTGCCAGCAGCTTAGGGTTGAGGGAAAAACTGTTTTTT. The encoded protein is CASSLGLREKLFF. This chain joins TRBV11-2 and TRBJ1-4; D gene ambiguous. Trimming took off 1 base at V and 8 bases at J, with 8 bases between the two ends. CDR1 and CDR2 from the germline V gene are SGHAT and FQNNGV. The CDR3 loop spans 13 amino acids.

The chain links TRBV6-5 to TRBJ2-5; weak D call: TRBD2 (5 bases). Germline values: CDR1 MNHEY, CDR2 SVGAGI. The CDR3 is made up of 13 amino acids. V was pared by 3 bases and J by 9 bases, with 14 bases between. CDR3 loop: CASSYNGIRAQYF. The CDR3 nucleotides are TGTGCCAGCAGTTATAACGGGATAAGGGCCCAGTACTTC.

The rearrangement links TRBV9 to TRBJ1-1; TRBD1 is a possible D gene (6 bases). CDR1 SGDLS and CDR2 YYNGEE come from the germline V gene. V gave up 0 bases and J gave up 1 base, with 19 bases separating them. The length of the CDR3 is 18 residues. The CDR3 here is CASSVDRGGWDKNTEAFF. CDR3 in DNA: TGTGCCAGCAGCGTAGATCGTGGGGGCTGGGACAAGAACACTGAAGCTTTCTTT.

V gene TRBV11-2 combines with J gene TRBJ2-1; 9 bases match TRBD2. The V gene end was trimmed by 0 bases and the J gene end by 8 bases; junction bases not matched to a gene: 11. Per germline, CDR1 SGHAT and CDR2 FQNNGV. CDR3 length: 17 amino acids. Here the CDR3 reads CASSLDSGTSRVYEQFF. For the CDR3, the DNA is TGTGCCAGCAGCTTAGACTCCGGGACTAGCAGAGTCTATGAGCAGTTCTTC. The full variable domain, its missing parts supplied by reference TRBV11-2 and TRBJ2-1, is EAGVAQSPRYKIIEKRQSVAFWCNPISGHATLYWYQQILGQGPKLLIQFQNNGVVDDSQLPKDRFSAERLKGVDSTLKIQPAKLEDSAVYLCASSLDSGTSRVYEQFFGPGTRLTVL.

This chain connects TRBV6-6 to TRBJ1-1; 10 bases agree with TRBD1. The ends lost 5 bases at V and 5 bases at J; junction bases unmatched: 8. Germline V lookup: CDR1 MNHNY, CDR2 SVGAGI (reference sequence). CDR3 length: 15 amino acids. The CDR3 coding sequence is TGTGCCAGCAGTCTTCGGACAGGGGGTGATACTGAAGCTTTCTTT. Translating gives CASSLRTGGDTEAFF.

The chain uses TRBV7-2 and TRBJ2-4, with 14 bases that match TRBD2. Germline trimming cut 5 bases from V and 7 bases from J; bases unmatched to any gene: 7. The CDR3 is made up of 16 amino acids. Germline V gene sequence: CDR1 SGHTA, CDR2 FQGNSA. Here the CDR3 DNA reads TGTGCCAGCAGCCCCGGACTAGCGGGAGGTAGGAACATTCAGTACTTC. Translating it yields CASSPGLAGGRNIQYF.

This sequence joins TRBV5-1 and TRBJ2-7; D is possibly TRBD2 (6 bases). The germline CDR1 and CDR2 sequences are SGHRS and YFSETQ. CDR3 length: 14 amino acids. V was cut by 4 bases and J by 1 base, with 12 bases left in between. The CDR3 protein is CASSTMGLSYEQYF. CDR3 nucleotide sequence: TGCGCCAGCAGCACGATGGGACTTTCCTACGAGCAGTACTTC.

The chain is built from TRBV7-9 and TRBJ2-5; 8 nucleotides align to TRBD2. After removal of 11 bases from V and 4 bases from J, the junction contained 6 bases not matched to a gene. Per germline, CDR1 SEHNR and CDR2 FQNEAQ (reference sequence). The CDR3 is 12 residues long. The CDR3 protein is CALSGEVETQYF. CDR3 in DNA: TGTGCCCTTAGCGGGGAGGTAGAGACCCAGTACTTC.

The chain combines TRBV7-2 with TRBJ1-5, with D perhaps TRBD1 (6 bases). This CDR3 spans 14 amino acids. CDR1 SGHTA and CDR2 FQGNSA come from the germline V gene. V was shortened by 5 bases and J by 4 bases, with 12 bases between the two germline ends. This chain's CDR3 is CASSHRDKNQPQHF. The CDR3 DNA sequence: TGTGCCAGCAGCCACCGGGACAAAAATCAGCCCCAGCATTTT. Supplemented by reference TRBV7-2 and TRBJ1-5, the full variable domain reads GAGVSQSPSNKVTEKGKDVELRCDPISGHTALYWYRQSLGQGLEFLIYFQGNSAPDKSGLPSDRFSAERTGGSVSTLTIQRTQQEDSAVYLCASSHRDKNQPQHFGDGTRLSIL.

In its sample, this clone was seen a few times. V is TRBV5-4 and J is TRBJ1-1; no clear D. Trimming stripped 4 bases from V and 5 bases from J, with 9 bases between. CDR1 is SGHNT, CDR2 YYREEE, per germline (reference sequence). The CDR3 is 12 amino acids. Here the CDR3 reads CASSALRTEAFF. CDR3 DNA sequence: TGTGCCAGCAGCGCCCTTAGAACTGAAGCTTTCTTT. Supplemented by reference TRBV5-4 and TRBJ1-1, the full variable domain reads ETGVTQSPTHLIKTRGQQVTLRCSSQSGHNTVSWYQQALGQGPQFIFQYYREEENGRGNFPPRFSGLQFPNYSSELNVNALELDDSALYLCASSALRTEAFFGQGTRLTVV.

This clone was picked up one time. V gene TRBV18 combines with J gene TRBJ2-2, with a tentative D call TRBD1 (5 bases). Germline CDR1 reads KGHSH; CDR2 reads LQKENI. CDR3 length: 16 amino acids. The V gene lost 3 bases and the J gene lost 3 bases, with 14 bases spanning the gap. The CDR3 nucleotides are TGTGCCAGCTCACCGAAATGGGGCGTAGACACCGGGGAGCTGTTTTTT. Translated, it gives CASSPKWGVDTGELFF. Supplemented by reference TRBV18 and TRBJ2-2, the full variable domain reads NAGVMQNPRHLVRRRGQEARLRCSPMKGHSHVYWYRQLPEEGLKFMVYLQKENIIDESGMPKERFSAEFPKEGPSILRIQQVVRGDSAAYFCASSPKWGVDTGELFFGEGSRLTVL.

This chain links TRBV6-5 with TRBJ1-1; 12 nucleotides agree with TRBD1. CDR3 length equals 15 residues. Germline trimming cut 2 bases from V and 11 bases from J; bases unmatched to any gene: 9. CDR1 MNHEY and CDR2 SVGAGI come from the germline V gene. The CDR3 spells CASSYAGQGARGAFF. The DNA for the CDR3 is TGTGCCAGCAGTTACGCGGGACAGGGGGCTAGGGGGGCTTTCTTT.

J is TRBJ2-1 and V is TRBV19; 11 bases agree with TRBD2. V shed 6 bases and J 10 bases; nucleotides not matched to a gene: 11. This CDR3 contains 15 residues. Germline CDR1 LNHDA, CDR2 SQIVND (reference sequence). In nucleotides, the CDR3 is TGTGCCAGTAGAACAGGACTAGCGGGTGAGGGCGAGCAGTTCTTC. It encodes CASRTGLAGEGEQFF. The full variable domain, its missing parts supplied by reference TRBV19 and TRBJ2-1, is DGGITQSPKYLFRKEGQNVTLSCEQNLNHDAMYWYRQDPGQGLRLIYYSQIVNDFQKGDIAEGYSVSREKKESFPLTVTSAQKNPTAFYLCASRTGLAGEGEQFFGPGTRLTVL.

This clone appeared a single time. This chain uses TRBV5-1 with TRBJ2-3, with D possibly TRBD2 on 5 matching bases. CDR1 and CDR2 (germline): SGHRS, YFSETQ. CDR3 length equals 15 residues. Trimming left V 4 bases short and J 3 bases short, with 15 bases between. CDR3 amino acids: CASSPRTGQTDTQYF. Here the CDR3 DNA reads TGCGCCAGCAGCCCCCGGACTGGGCAAACAGATACGCAGTATTTT.

This chain uses TRBV9 with TRBJ2-1, with a possible D match to TRBD1 (6 bases). Looked up from germline, CDR1 is SGDLS and CDR2 is YYNGEE. The CDR3 runs to 12 residues. Trimming stripped 7 bases from V and 5 bases from J, with 10 bases between. DNA of the CDR3: TGTGCCAGCGGGGACAACAACAATGAGCAGTTCTTC. This codes for CASGDNNNEQFF.